A selection of T cell receptor beta chains follows, all from one sample in a study of blood T cell repertoires in COVID-19. The data were produced by immunoSEQ multiplex PCR, yet TCRdb's version contains in-frame clones alone and is incomplete. The table has roughly 320,000 clones, around nine tenths seen once. The sample was peripheral blood. These receptors were taken from a woman between 25 and 40 years old with COVID-19, enrolled during active disease. Each CDR3 is given with its conserved first and last residue. The D gene is left open where the match is weak. Size is stated for part of the rows, as once, few or many counts, or as a class when the clone is expanded.

v_gene,abundance,j_gene,len,d_gene,CDR3nt,CDR3aa
TRBV12-3/TRBV12-4,once,TRBJ2-1,11,-,TGTGCCAGCAGCCCCAACACTGAGCAGTTCTTC,CASSPNTEQFF
TRBV30,-,TRBJ1-2,11,-,TGTGCCTGGAGTGTACTTCTGGGCTACACCTTC,CAWSVLLGYTF
TRBV6-5,-,TRBJ1-5,14,-,TGTGCCAGCAGTTACGTCCGGGGCAATCAGCCCCAGCATTTT,CASSYVRGNQPQHF
TRBV3-1/TRBV3-2,few,TRBJ1-5,13,-,TGTGCCAGCAGCCAAGACCTAAATCAGCCCCAGCATTTT,CASSQDLNQPQHF
TRBV2,once,TRBJ2-5,14,-,TGTGCCAGCAGTGCTTACGCAGGGGAGGAGACCCAGTACTTC,CASSAYAGEETQYF
TRBV18,-,TRBJ2-1,16,TRBD1,TGTGCCAGCTCACCCCTCGGGACAGGAACGTACAATGAGCAGTTCTTC,CASSPLGTGTYNEQFF
TRBV6-1,once,TRBJ1-2,12,-,TGTGCCAGCAGTGAACTCCTCTATGGCTACACCTTC,CASSELLYGYTF
TRBV2,-,TRBJ1-1,16,TRBD1,TGTGCCAGCAGTTCCGGACAGGGGAGGAGGAACACTGAAGCTTTCTTT,CASSSGQGRRNTEAFF
TRBV10-3,-,TRBJ2-1,15,TRBD1,TGTGCCATCAGTCCGGGACAGGGTTCCGACAATGAGCAGTTCTTC,CAISPGQGSDNEQFF
TRBV5-5,few,TRBJ1-2,15,TRBD1,TGTGCCAGCAGGGCGGCCGGGACAGAGAACTATGGCTACACCTTC,CASRAAGTENYGYTF
TRBV4-1,-,TRBJ2-1,16,-,TGCGCCAGCAGCCAAGACGTTAGGAGGAGGTGGGATGAGCAGTTCTTC,CASSQDVRRRWDEQFF
TRBV5-1,-,TRBJ2-1,18,TRBD2,TGCGCCAGCAGCCCGGGACTAGCGGGGGGGACCATATTCAATGAGCAGTTCTTC,CASSPGLAGGTIFNEQFF
TRBV9,-,TRBJ2-1,12,-,TGTGCCAGCAGCGTAAGCTTAGATGAGCAGTTCTTC,CASSVSLDEQFF
TRBV6-1,once,TRBJ2-3,17,-,TGTGCCAGCAGTGAAACACCTCCGGGGGATTACACAGATACGCAGTATTTT,CASSETPPGDYTDTQYF
TRBV28,-,TRBJ1-1,13,TRBD1,TGTGCCAGCAGTTTAACAGGGGCCCTAGACGCTTTCTTT,CASSLTGALDAFF
TRBV7-3,-,TRBJ2-1,16,TRBD2,TGTGCCAGCAGCTTAGGTAGCGGGGGGTTCGACAATGAGCAGTTCTTC,CASSLGSGGFDNEQFF
TRBV7-9,-,TRBJ1-1,18,TRBD1,TGTGCCAGCAGCTTACAGGGGGCGAGAGATGCAATGAACACTGAAGCTTTCTTT,CASSLQGARDAMNTEAFF
TRBV6-5,-,TRBJ1-3,14,-,TGTGCCAGCAGTCGGGGGGGCAATGGAAACACCATATATTTT,CASSRGGNGNTIYF
TRBV28,-,TRBJ2-1,15,TRBD2,TGTGCCAGTACTAGGACTAGCGGGGGCTACAATGAGCAGTTCTTC,CASTRTSGGYNEQFF
TRBV7-3,-,TRBJ1-2,15,-,TGTGCCAGCAGCCCGACCTCAGACTCTAACTATGGCTACACCTTC,CASSPTSDSNYGYTF
TRBV14,-,TRBJ2-4,17,TRBD1,TGTGCCAGCAGCCAAGAAGGTCAGGGGGCGAGCAAAAACATTCAGTACTTC,CASSQEGQGASKNIQYF
TRBV5-5,-,TRBJ1-6,14,TRBD1,TGTGCCAGCAGCTTGGACAGGGGGAATTCACCCCTCCACTTT,CASSLDRGNSPLHF
TRBV29-1,-,TRBJ1-2,11,-,TGCAGCGTTGACGTCAGGGATGGCTACACCTTC,CSVDVRDGYTF
TRBV20-1,-,TRBJ1-5,13,-,TGCAGTGCTAGTAGCAGGGGCAATCAGCCCCAGCATTTT,CSASSRGNQPQHF
TRBV11-2,-,TRBJ1-1,14,-,TGTGCCAGCAGTTACCCCGGACATATCACTGAAGCTTTCTTT,CASSYPGHITEAFF
TRBV7-2,-,TRBJ1-1,12,-,TGTGCCAGCAGCTTACAGGGCTTTCGGGCTTTCTTT,CASSLQGFRAFF
TRBV28,-,TRBJ1-2,14,-,TGTGCCAGCACCGGGTGGATGGGAGACTATGGCTACACCTTC,CASTGWMGDYGYTF
TRBV5-1,-,TRBJ1-1,16,TRBD1,TGCGCCAGCAGCAGAACAGGGGTAACTCTGGACACTGAAGCTTTCTTT,CASSRTGVTLDTEAFF
TRBV7-2,once,TRBJ1-2,16,TRBD1,TGTGCCAGCAGACAAAAGCCCGGGACAGAGCACTATGGCTACACCTTC,CASRQKPGTEHYGYTF
TRBV28,-,TRBJ2-5,15,TRBD1,TGTGCCAGCAGTCCGCGGACAGGGGGTTTTGAGACCCAGTACTTC,CASSPRTGGFETQYF
TRBV14,-,TRBJ2-2,16,TRBD2,TGTGCCAGCAGCGAAGTGGCGGGGGTCGACACCGGGGAGCTGTTTTTT,CASSEVAGVDTGELFF
TRBV9,once,TRBJ2-5,15,TRBD2,TGTGCCAGCAGCGTAGAGAGGGCGCGGGAGGAGACCCAGTACTTC,CASSVERAREETQYF
TRBV11-2,-,TRBJ1-2,14,-,TGTGCCAGCAGCTTAGGACGGCGGGCGCGTGGCTACACCTTC,CASSLGRRARGYTF
TRBV2,once,TRBJ1-6,15,TRBD1,TGTGCCAGCACGACCCGGGACAGAGAGGATTCACCCCTCCACTTT,CASTTRDREDSPLHF
TRBV5-4,-,TRBJ2-3,13,-,TGTGCCAGCAGCTCGAGCGGCCTAGATACGCAGTATTTT,CASSSSGLDTQYF
TRBV19,-,TRBJ1-6,17,TRBD1,TGTGCCAGTAGTTGGACAGGGCGAAGCTCCTATAATTCACCCCTCCACTTT,CASSWTGRSSYNSPLHF
TRBV3-1/TRBV3-2,-,TRBJ2-5,19,TRBD2,TGTGCCAGCAGCCCTAAATCCCGGGGGACTAGCAATCATCCAGAGACCCAGTACTTC,CASSPKSRGTSNHPETQYF
TRBV5-5,-,TRBJ2-3,14,TRBD2,TGTGCCAGCAGCTTTAGCGGGGGCACAGATACGCAGTATTTT,CASSFSGGTDTQYF
TRBV19,-,TRBJ1-6,15,TRBD1,TGTGCCAGTAGCTCAAGGGACAGGGGAGGATCACCCCTCCACTTT,CASSSRDRGGSPLHF
TRBV6-6,-,TRBJ1-5,13,-,TGTGCCAGCAGTTTGGGGCTAAATCAGCCCCAGCATTTT,CASSLGLNQPQHF
TRBV7-3,-,TRBJ2-1,15,-,TGTGCCAGCAGCTACGCTCCTCGCGTTACTAATGAGCAGTTCTTC,CASSYAPRVTNEQFF
TRBV7-2,-,TRBJ1-3,15,-,TGTGCCAGCAGCTTAGGCTCTAGAGTTGGAAACACCATATATTTT,CASSLGSRVGNTIYF
TRBV27,once,TRBJ1-1,14,-,TGTGCCAGCAGTTTATCGGAATCAGGGGATCCGGCTTTCTTT,CASSLSESGDPAFF
TRBV9,once,TRBJ1-5,15,TRBD1,TGTGCCAGCAGTGCGGGACAGACTAGCAATCAGCCCCAGCATTTT,CASSAGQTSNQPQHF
TRBV6-4,few,TRBJ2-3,15,TRBD1,TGTGCCAGCAGTGACTCGACAGGGGGCCCAGATACGCAGTATTTT,CASSDSTGGPDTQYF
TRBV30,-,TRBJ1-5,13,-,TGTGCCTGGAGTGTACTTAGCAATCAGCCCCAGCATTTT,CAWSVLSNQPQHF
TRBV19,-,TRBJ1-2,13,TRBD1,TGTGCCAGTAGTACAGGGGGCGGCTATGGCTACACCTTC,CASSTGGGYGYTF
TRBV10-3,-,TRBJ1-1,12,-,TGTGCCATCGGTCAGGGCCTCACTGAAGCTTTCTTT,CAIGQGLTEAFF